This record covers a single TCR beta chain. Its antigen remains unidentified. The germline gives CDR1 SGHTA, CDR2 FQGNSA. This CDR3 has 16 amino acids. V was shortened by 4 bases and J by 4 bases, with 19 bases between the two germline ends. This specimen comes from a study of a mutant IDH1 vaccine in newly diagnosed glioma. About the research overall: Scheduled for weeks 1, 3, 5, 7, 11, 15, 19 and 23, eight vaccinations were given to patients. Overall study findings and caveats: Immune responses arising from the vaccine appeared in 90% to 95% of patients. Alterations occurring in top peripheral T cell clonotypes seemed unrelated to pseudoprogression.

The time point is: week 11, during vaccination. A 20-mer mutant IDH1 peptide at 300 ug was injected subcutaneously with topical imiquimod. Donor tumors were new WHO grade 3 or 4 IDH1-mutant, ATRX-lost astrocytomas. Clones were read by immunoSEQ multiplex PCR, and TCRdb kept only the in-frame ones, dropping some. This table has 20,000 to 25,000 clones, around 70% appearing once. The chain combines TRBV7-2 with TRBJ1-2; tentative D call: TRBD1 (6 bases). This sample comprised peripheral blood mononuclear cells (PBMCs), obtained from a glioma patient whose treatment included an IDH1 peptide vaccine. The sequence derives from a man aged 18 to 30 with glioma. Some clones in this sample may be carry-over from other donors' samples. For the CDR3, the DNA is TGTGCCAGCAGCTCCCACCCCGGACAGACCGGCTATGGCTACACCTTC. This sequence encodes CASSSHPGQTGYGYTF.